The TCR beta chain under discussion was sequenced for a study of T cell changes during pregnancy in multiple sclerosis. Here immunoSEQ multiplex PCR was the method, and the copy in TCRdb shows in-frame clones only, minus some. The repertoire holds 45,000 to 70,000 clones, with about 91% as singletons. The origin of this receptor is a female donor with multiple sclerosis, enrolled in a pregnancy study. The specimen was CD4+ T cells from peripheral blood mononuclear cells, collected in the second trimester of pregnancy.

CDR3 loop: CASRDTTGGETQYF. The CDR3 DNA follows: TGTGCCAGCAGAGATACGACAGGGGGGGAGACCCAGTACTTC. The genes are TRBV28 and TRBJ2-5; 9 bases line up with TRBD1. The germline gives CDR1 MDHEN, CDR2 SYDVKM. V shed 6 bases, J shed 5 bases, and the junction held 7 bases outside the gene matches. The CDR3 is made up of 14 amino acids.